This T cell receptor (beta chain) appears in the sequencing data of a study of T cell clones after liver transplantation. Clones were sequenced by immunoSEQ multiplex PCR, and TCRdb holds only the in-frame ones, with some missing. The data contain about 51,000 clones, 85% to 90% of them singletons. Unstimulated PBMCs were sorted into CD3+CD4+ and CD3+CD8+ populations. The length of the CDR3 is 14 residues. Germline V CDR1 and CDR2: MGHDK, SYGVNS. Trimming took 7 bases from V and 3 from J, leaving 16 bases between them. The clonotype originates from a human patient who received a liver transplant. Some of the T cells may derive from the graft donor. This chain links TRBV25-1 with TRBJ2-7; D remains ambiguous. Source: CD8+ T cells from blood, taken 12 months after liver transplant. For the CDR3, the DNA is TGTGCCAGCATGGGGTCAGGCTCTGGCTACGAGCAGTACTTC. This codes for CASMGSGSGYEQYF.